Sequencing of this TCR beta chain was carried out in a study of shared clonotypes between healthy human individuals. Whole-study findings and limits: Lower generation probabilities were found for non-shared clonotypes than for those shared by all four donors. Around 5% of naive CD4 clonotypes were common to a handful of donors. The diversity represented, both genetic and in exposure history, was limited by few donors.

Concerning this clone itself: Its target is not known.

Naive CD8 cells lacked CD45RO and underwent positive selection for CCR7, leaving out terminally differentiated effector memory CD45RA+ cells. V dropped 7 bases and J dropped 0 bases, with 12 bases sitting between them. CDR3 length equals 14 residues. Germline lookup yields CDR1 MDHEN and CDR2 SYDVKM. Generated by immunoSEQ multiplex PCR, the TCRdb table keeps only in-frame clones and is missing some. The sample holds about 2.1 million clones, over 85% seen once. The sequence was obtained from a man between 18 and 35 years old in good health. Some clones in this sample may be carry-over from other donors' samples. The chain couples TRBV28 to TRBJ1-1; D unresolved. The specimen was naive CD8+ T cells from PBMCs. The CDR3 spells CASIPHDVNTEAFF. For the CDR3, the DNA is TGTGCCAGCATACCACACGACGTGAACACTGAAGCTTTCTTT.